This is a list of T cell receptor beta chains from one sample in a study of blood T cell repertoires in COVID-19. Method: immunoSEQ multiplex PCR; TCRdb's copy keeps in-frame clones and lacks some. The table has around 65,000 clones, 70% to 90% seen once. The sequenced sample was peripheral blood. These receptors originate from a human donor in a cohort sampled during active COVID-19. Each CDR3 is given with its conserved first and last residue. The order of the fields is V gene, J gene, D gene, clone size, CDR3 protein, CDR3 DNA. The D gene is left open where the match is weak. For some rows the clone size is stated as once, few or many, or as a class when expanded; others skip it.

TRBV6-2/TRBV6-3	TRBJ2-1	.	.	CASSSAGTPRRGQFF	TGTGCCAGCAGTTCCGCCGGGACACCCCGGCGAGGGCAGTTCTTC
TRBV29-1	TRBJ2-1	TRBD2	.	CSVIAGVYNEQFF	TGCAGCGTTATAGCGGGAGTATACAATGAGCAGTTCTTC
TRBV7-2	TRBJ2-5	.	.	CASSLGGVRGTQYF	TGTGCCAGCAGCTTAGGGGGAGTCAGAGGGACCCAGTACTTC
TRBV6-6	TRBJ1-1	.	.	CASSQALEAFF	TGTGCCAGCAGTCAAGCTCTTGAAGCTTTCTTT
TRBV27	TRBJ2-7	TRBD2	.	CASSPPGLAGLYEQYF	TGTGCCAGCAGCCCCCCGGGACTAGCGGGACTCTACGAGCAGTACTTC
TRBV3-1/TRBV3-2	TRBJ1-4	TRBD1	few	CASRTGGSQGKLFF	TGTGCCAGCAGGACAGGGGGCTCTCAGGGAAAACTGTTTTTT
TRBV14	TRBJ2-5	.	.	CASSQVRGSSTQYF	TGTGCCAGCAGCCAAGTTCGCGGTAGTTCGACCCAGTACTTC
TRBV28	TRBJ1-5	TRBD1	.	CASSNYRGNQPQHF	TGTGCCAGCAGTAATTACAGGGGTAATCAGCCCCAGCATTTT
TRBV6-2/TRBV6-3	TRBJ2-5	TRBD1	.	CASSYGWTGSETQYF	TGTGCCAGCAGTTACGGTTGGACAGGGTCAGAGACCCAGTACTTC
TRBV12-5	TRBJ2-1	TRBD2	.	CASGRGTSGSNEQFF	TGTGCTAGTGGGAGGGGGACTAGCGGGAGCAATGAGCAGTTCTTC
TRBV28	TRBJ2-3	TRBD2	.	CASSFLLAGAQYF	TGTGCCAGCAGTTTCCTACTAGCGGGAGCGCAGTATTTT
TRBV7-6	TRBJ2-1	.	.	CASSGALSSSYNEQFF	TGTGCCAGCAGCGGAGCCCTGTCCTCCTCCTACAATGAGCAGTTCTTC
TRBV2	TRBJ1-1	TRBD1	.	CASSEATAGGSTEAFF	TGTGCCAGCAGTGAAGCGACAGCAGGGGGGTCCACTGAAGCTTTCTTT
TRBV25-1	TRBJ2-4	.	.	CASMGWGLAKNIQYF	TGTGCCAGCATGGGCTGGGGCTTAGCCAAAAACATTCAGTACTTC
TRBV4-3	TRBJ2-7	.	.	CASSQGRAVSYEQYF	TGCGCCAGCAGCCAAGGCCGAGCGGTATCCTACGAGCAGTACTTC
TRBV18	TRBJ2-7	TRBD1	.	CASSLWDREREQYF	TGTGCCAGCTCTCTCTGGGACAGGGAGAGGGAGCAGTACTTC
TRBV7-3	TRBJ1-2	TRBD1	once	CASSLDSRGRGGYTF	TGTGCCAGCAGCTTAGATTCCAGGGGGCGCGGTGGCTACACCTTC
TRBV28	TRBJ1-2	.	.	CASSTSGYGYTF	TGTGCCAGCAGTACCTCGGGTTATGGCTACACCTTC
TRBV10-1	TRBJ1-4	TRBD1	.	CASSMGQVGKLFF	TGCGCCAGCAGTATGGGACAGGTCGGAAAACTGTTTTTT
TRBV13	TRBJ1-2	.	medium-sized	CASSLEWPGVYGYTF	TGTGCCAGCAGCTTAGAGTGGCCGGGAGTCTATGGCTACACCTTC
TRBV4-1	TRBJ2-7	TRBD2	once	CASSQGRLAGTEQYF	TGCGCCAGCAGCCAAGGGAGACTAGCGGGAACAGAGCAGTACTTC
TRBV27	TRBJ1-6	.	.	CASSFGDFSYNSPLHF	TGTGCCAGCAGTTTCGGGGACTTCTCCTATAATTCACCCCTCCACTTT
TRBV4-1	TRBJ1-2	.	.	CASSQPGVSRNGYTF	TGCGCCAGCAGCCAACCGGGAGTATCTCGGAATGGCTACACCTTC
TRBV5-6	TRBJ1-6	TRBD1	.	CASRRGQVNSPLHF	TGTGCCAGCAGGCGGGGACAGGTTAATTCACCCCTCCACTTT
TRBV27	TRBJ2-7	TRBD1	.	CASSLGTAPSYEQYF	TGTGCCAGCAGTTTGGGGACAGCACCCTCCTACGAGCAGTACTTC
TRBV14	TRBJ2-2	TRBD2	.	CASSRAGNTGELFF	TGTGCCAGCAGCCGAGCGGGAAACACCGGGGAGCTGTTTTTT
TRBV27	TRBJ2-1	TRBD2	.	CASNSITGTSLRGQFF	TGTGCCAGTAATTCTATTACCGGGACTAGCCTAAGGGGGCAGTTCTTC
TRBV28	TRBJ2-7	TRBD2	.	CASANGGSSYEQYF	TGTGCCAGCGCAAACGGGGGGAGCTCCTACGAGCAGTACTTC
TRBV2	TRBJ2-5	.	.	CASSEAMGQWGTQYF	TGTGCCAGCAGTGAAGCAATGGGGCAGTGGGGGACCCAGTACTTC
TRBV11-2	TRBJ1-2	TRBD1	once	CASSSRTGSGRDTF	TGTGCCAGCAGCTCCCGGACAGGTTCGGGTCGCGACACCTTC
TRBV15	TRBJ2-5	.	.	CATSRPKPDRETQYF	TGTGCCACCAGCAGACCAAAACCGGACAGAGAGACCCAGTACTTC
TRBV6-5	TRBJ2-1	TRBD2	.	CASGAGGPNNEQFF	TGTGCCAGCGGAGCGGGAGGGCCGAACAATGAGCAGTTCTTC
TRBV10-3	TRBJ2-7	TRBD1	.	CAISGTGGAEQYF	TGTGCCATCAGCGGGACAGGGGGGGCCGAGCAGTACTTC
TRBV11-2	TRBJ2-7	.	.	CASSLDPHYEQYF	TGTGCCAGCAGCTTAGATCCACACTACGAGCAGTACTTC
TRBV19	TRBJ2-1	.	.	CASTPGSSWSSYNEQFF	TGTGCCAGTACCCCCGGGTCTAGCTGGAGCTCCTACAATGAGCAGTTCTTC
TRBV24-1	TRBJ1-4	.	.	CATSFGSSEKLFF	TGTGCCACCAGTTTCGGGAGTTCTGAAAAACTGTTTTTT
TRBV19	TRBJ1-1	TRBD1	.	CASEQGIEAFF	TGTGCCAGTGAACAGGGGATTGAAGCTTTCTTT
TRBV19	TRBJ1-6	.	.	CASTGRERSPLHF	TGTGCCAGTACCGGGAGGGAACGGTCACCCCTCCACTTT
TRBV28	TRBJ2-7	TRBD2	.	CASSLGRDYEQYF	TGTGCCAGCAGTTTAGGGAGGGACTACGAGCAGTACTTC
TRBV9	TRBJ1-2	.	.	CASSVGDFLYGYTF	TGTGCCAGCAGCGTGGGGGACTTCCTCTATGGCTACACCTTC
TRBV6-4	TRBJ1-3	.	.	CASSDLLLRWACHF	TGTGCCAGCAGTGACCTTCTTTTAAGGTGGGCTTGTCATTTT
TRBV6-6	TRBJ2-7	TRBD1	.	CASSRYSRDRAYSYEQYF	TGTGCCAGCAGTCGGTATTCCCGGGACAGGGCGTATTCCTACGAGCAGTACTTC
TRBV7-3	TRBJ1-1	.	.	CASSLGTTNTEAFF	TGTGCCAGCAGCTTGGGGACAACAAACACTGAAGCTTTCTTT
TRBV11-3	TRBJ2-1	.	.	CASSLAGWNEQFF	TGTGCCAGCAGCTTAGCGGGATGGAATGAGCAGTTCTTC
TRBV12-5	TRBJ2-1	.	once	CASGLTSLGEQFF	TGTGCTAGTGGTTTGACTAGCCTTGGTGAGCAGTTCTTC
TRBV6-6	TRBJ1-1	.	once	CASFLMTLMNTEAFF	TGTGCCAGCTTCCTGATGACACTTATGAACACTGAAGCTTTCTTT
TRBV27	TRBJ2-1	TRBD2	.	CATRLAGTPRGEQFF	TGTGCCACGAGACTAGCGGGAACCCCGCGGGGTGAGCAGTTCTTC
TRBV27	TRBJ2-1	TRBD2	.	CASTPLSGSDEQFF	TGTGCCAGCACCCCACTGAGCGGGAGCGATGAGCAGTTCTTC
TRBV4-1	TRBJ2-7	TRBD2	.	CASSQIRGGDYEQYF	TGCGCCAGCAGCCAAATCCGCGGGGGAGACTACGAGCAGTACTTC
TRBV6-5	TRBJ1-5	.	.	CASTHGGGYQPQHF	TGTGCCAGCACCCACGGCGGGGGTTATCAGCCCCAGCATTTT
TRBV5-5	TRBJ2-1	TRBD2	.	CASSFSGSTYNEQFF	TGTGCCAGCAGCTTTAGCGGGAGCACCTACAATGAGCAGTTCTTC
TRBV6-4	TRBJ1-2	.	.	CASSDGQIFGYTF	TGTGCCAGCAGTGATGGGCAGATCTTCGGCTACACCTTC
TRBV16	TRBJ2-3	.	.	CASSPQTGTDTQYF	TGTGCCAGCAGCCCACAGACAGGAACAGATACGCAGTATTTT
TRBV4-3	TRBJ2-3	.	.	CASSLYSGASTDTQYF	TGCGCCAGCAGCCTGTACTCAGGGGCTAGCACAGATACGCAGTATTTT
TRBV19	TRBJ1-2	.	once	CASSQYTNYGYTF	TGTGCCAGTAGTCAGTATACTAACTATGGCTACACCTTC